The 4 T cell receptor beta chains listed next were all sequenced from one sample in a study of spatial heterogeneity in lung cancer. TCRdb passed the 5' RACE reads through MiXCR, listing each CDR3 protein once. Among more than 75,000 distinct CDR3 sequences listed, roughly 21% were seen once. This sample's time point: blood at routine non-recurrence follow-up after resection. The material sequenced was PBMCs, taken at follow-up. The receptors derive from a male donor with early-stage non-small cell lung cancer.

This clonotype was seen only a few times. The genes are TRBV7-6 and TRBJ1-3; unclear D gene. Trimming removed 1 base at V and 1 base at J, with 11 bases between. CDR1 is SGHVS, CDR2 FNYEAQ, per germline. This CDR3 is built from 16 residues. The DNA of the CDR3 is TGTGCCAGCAGCTTAGGCACAGCCGTTTCTGGAAACACCATATATTTT. Translated: CASSLGTAVSGNTIYF. Full variable domain (outside the CDR3, taken from reference TRBV7-6 and TRBJ1-3): GAGVSQSPRYKVTKRGQDVALRCDPISGHVSLYWYRQALGQGPEFLTYFNYEAQQDKSGLPNDRFSAERPEGSISTLTIQRTEQRDSAMYRCASSLGTAVSGNTIYFGEGSWLTVV.

The chain links TRBV19 to TRBJ1-4; 7 bases map to TRBD1. V gave up 2 bases and J gave up 7 bases; unmatched junction bases: 7. The CDR3 runs to 15 residues. From germline, CDR1 is LNHDA and CDR2 SQIVND (reference sequence). In DNA, the CDR3 is TGTGCCAGTAGTATAAACAGGGGATCTTTTGAAAAACTGTTTTTT. Amino acid sequence: CASSINRGSFEKLFF.

This clonotype was detected a few times. J is TRBJ2-3 and V is TRBV27, with TRBD2 as a possible D gene (6 bases). V gave up 7 bases and J gave up 0 bases, with 23 bases separating them. The CDR3 consists of 18 residues. Per germline, CDR1 MNHEY and CDR2 SMNVEV (reference sequence). The CDR3 region has the DNA TGTGCCAGCAATCAGCGGGCGCCCCCGGTGCTGAGCACAGATACGCAGTATTTT. This sequence encodes CASNQRAPPVLSTDTQYF.

The chain couples TRBV6-5 to TRBJ1-1; 8 bases are a match to TRBD1. J was trimmed by 2 bases and V by 7 bases; bases with no gene match: 9. From germline, CDR1 is MNHEY and CDR2 SVGAGI. The CDR3 sequence is 15 residues long. Here the CDR3 reads CASILDRGGNTEAFF. CDR3 nucleotide sequence: TGTGCCAGCATTTTAGACAGGGGTGGCAACACTGAAGCTTTCTTT.